One sample yielded the 27 T cell receptor beta chains listed below, sequenced in a study of shared clonotypes between healthy human individuals. TCRdb keeps only in-frame clones here, not all; method: immunoSEQ multiplex PCR. The data show around 550,000 clones, 95% to 97% seen once. The specimen sequenced was naive CD4+ T cells sorted from blood. Sample subset: CD45RA+ positively selected. These receptors were taken from a woman in her 30s in good health.

This chain links TRBV7-9 with TRBJ2-7; 9 bases fit TRBD1. Germline V gene data show CDR1 as SEHNR and CDR2 as FQNEAQ (reference sequence). J gave up 1 base and V 5 bases, and 6 bases lay outside the gene matches. The CDR3 is made up of 15 amino acids. CDR3 nucleotide sequence: TGTGCCAGCAGCCTAGGACAGGGGCCGTCCTACGAGCAGTACTTC. Its translation is CASSLGQGPSYEQYF.

DNA of the CDR3: TGTGCCAGCACGTTTGGGGGAGAACCCTACGAGCAGTACTTC. Translation gives CASTFGGEPYEQYF. The V gene is TRBV28, the J gene TRBJ2-5; D tentatively reads TRBD1 or TRBD2 (5 bases each). The DNA matches TRBJ2-7 better at its end, which makes the J call doubtful. CDR1 and CDR2 from the germline V gene are MDHEN and SYDVKM. The CDR3 totals 14 residues.

This clone was detected only once. The chain couples TRBV2 to TRBJ1-1, with 8 bases matching TRBD1. This CDR3 is 14 amino acids long. The junction had 7 bases not matched to a gene; V was cut back by 7 bases and J by 3 bases. Germline V gene lookup returns CDR1 SNHLY and CDR2 FYNNEI. The CDR3 sequence: CASTPQGGYTEAFF. CDR3 sequence (DNA): TGTGCCAGCACCCCACAGGGGGGGTACACTGAAGCTTTCTTT.

This chain connects TRBV28 to TRBJ2-7, with 7 positions matching TRBD1. V dropped 2 bases and J dropped 3; count of bases not matched to a gene: 7. Germline V lookup: CDR1 MDHEN, CDR2 SYDVKM. The CDR3 runs to 15 residues. The CDR3: CASSLPSGGIYEQYF. CDR3 DNA sequence: TGTGCCAGCAGTTTACCGTCAGGGGGTATCTACGAGCAGTACTTC.

On this clone: The same CDR3 arises from other DNA sequences in this sample as well. J is TRBJ2-7 and V is TRBV7-9; the D is unclear. V was clipped by 1 base and J by 0 bases, with 10 bases between them. This CDR3 comprises 15 residues. Per germline, CDR1 SEHNR and CDR2 FQNEAQ (reference sequence). The CDR3 nucleotides are TGTGCCAGCAGCTTAGTAGGCCAGAGCTCCTACGAGCAGTACTTC. Translating it yields CASSLVGQSSYEQYF.

CDR3 loop: CASSPSAARSYEQYF. DNA for the CDR3: TGTGCCAGCTCACCCTCAGCGGCCCGCTCCTACGAGCAGTACTTC. This chain links TRBV18 with TRBJ2-5; a weak D match, TRBD2 (5 bases). The last part of the DNA fits TRBJ2-7 better; the J call may be wrong. The CDR3 has 15 residues. Germline V lookup: CDR1 KGHSH, CDR2 LQKENI.

This clone was seen more than once but under ten times. The chain couples TRBV10-3 to TRBJ1-5, with TRBD1 matching 10 bases. The V gene's germline CDR1 is ENHRY and CDR2 SYGVKD. The length of the CDR3 is 16 residues. With V trimmed by 0 bases and J by 6 bases, 5 bases remained unmatched. This chain's CDR3 is CAISESGQGNSQPQHF. For the CDR3, the DNA is TGTGCCATCAGTGAGTCGGGACAGGGGAATAGTCAGCCCCAGCATTTT.

The chain uses TRBV2 and TRBJ2-3; 8 nucleotides align to TRBD2. V lost 6 bases, J lost 0 bases, and 5 bases stayed unmatched. Germline lookup yields CDR1 SNHLY and CDR2 FYNNEI. The CDR3 is 15 amino acids. CDR3 nucleotide sequence: TGTGCCAGCAGGAATAGCGGGGCGAGCACAGATACGCAGTATTTT. Translated, it gives CASRNSGASTDTQYF.

The DNA of the CDR3 is TGCGCCAGCAGCCAACTAACTAGCGGGCTTACCTCCTACGAGCAGTACTTC. Translation gives CASSQLTSGLTSYEQYF. The rearrangement links TRBV4-1 to TRBJ2-7; 9 bases agree with TRBD2. The CDR3 consists of 17 residues. Germline V lookup: CDR1 MGHRA, CDR2 YSYEKL. V trimming: 2 bases; J trimming: 0 bases; junction bases outside the gene matches: 8.

This chain joins TRBV2 and TRBJ1-1; 7 bases are a match to TRBD1. Germline V gene data show CDR1 as SNHLY and CDR2 as FYNNEI. This CDR3 is 15 amino acids long. J lost 1 base, V lost 2 bases, and 4 bases had no gene match. CDR3 sequence: CASSEQGDANTEAFF. In DNA, the CDR3 is TGTGCCAGCAGTGAACAGGGGGATGCGAACACTGAAGCTTTCTTT.

The chain links TRBV27 to TRBJ2-7; TRBD2 matches at 13 bases. This CDR3 contains 17 residues. Trimming took 3 bases from V and 5 from J; bases not matched to a gene: 10. CDR1 and CDR2 (germline): MNHEY, SMNVEV (reference sequence). The CDR3 reads CASSFFRTSGRLHEQYF. CDR3 DNA sequence: TGTGCCAGCAGTTTCTTTAGGACTAGCGGGAGACTGCACGAGCAGTACTTC.

This clone appeared once. J is TRBJ2-5 and V is TRBV27; 12 positions agree with TRBD2. The CDR3 consists of 17 residues. Germline-derived CDR1 and CDR2 are MNHEY and SMNVEV (reference sequence). Germline trimming cut 5 bases from V and 5 bases from J; bases unmatched to any gene: 12. The CDR3 DNA sequence: TGTGCCAGCAGTCCGAGGCGACTAGCGGGAGTAAGGGAGACCCAGTACTTC. It is translated as CASSPRRLAGVRETQYF.

For this clone: Other DNA sequences of this sample code for an identical CDR3. The DNA for the CDR3 is TGTGCCAGCAGCTTAAACACTGAAGCTTTCTTT. This gives the protein CASSLNTEAFF. The rearrangement uses TRBV13 and TRBJ1-1; no firm D call. CDR3 length: 11 residues. The V end lost 2 bases, the J end lost 2 bases, and 0 bases lay between the germline ends. Per the germline V gene, CDR1 is PRHDT and CDR2 is FYEKMQ (reference sequence). The full variable domain, in which reference TRBV13 and TRBJ1-1 provide the parts outside the CDR3, is AAGVIQSPRHLIKEKRETATLKCYPIPRHDTVYWYQQGPGQDPQFLISFYEKMQSDKGSIPDRFSAQQFSDYHSELNMSSLELGDSALYFCASSLNTEAFFGQGTRLTVV.

This clone has a handful of counts. The V call is TRBV18, the J call TRBJ2-7; 7 bases are a match to TRBD1. Looked up from germline, CDR1 is KGHSH and CDR2 is LQKENI. The V segment lost 3 bases and the J segment 5 bases; nucleotides outside the gene matches: 7. The CDR3 runs 14 residues. CDR3 DNA sequence: TGTGCCAGCTCACCTGGGACAGCCCCTAACGAGCAGTACTTC. Translation: CASSPGTAPNEQYF.

This sequence joins TRBV9 and TRBJ2-3; D may be TRBD2 (5 bases). CDR3 size: 16 residues. V was trimmed by 0 bases and J by 2 bases, leaving 13 bases between them. Germline V gene data show CDR1 as SGDLS and CDR2 as YYNGEE. Here the CDR3 reads CASSVDTSGLTDTQYF. The CDR3 DNA follows: TGTGCCAGCAGCGTAGATACGAGCGGACTCACAGATACGCAGTATTTT.

This chain joins TRBV19 and TRBJ1-6; D not certain. This CDR3 comprises 12 residues. Trimming stripped 8 bases from V and 6 bases from J, with 8 bases between. From germline, CDR1 is LNHDA and CDR2 SQIVND (reference sequence). In DNA, the CDR3 is TGTGCCAGTCGGGGTGGTAATTCACCCCTCCACTTT. This codes for CASRGGNSPLHF. The whole variable domain, remainder taken from reference TRBV19 and TRBJ1-6, is DGGITQSPKYLFRKEGQNVTLSCEQNLNHDAMYWYRQDPGQGLRLIYYSQIVNDFQKGDIAEGYSVSREKKESFPLTVTSAQKNPTAFYLCASRGGNSPLHFGNGTRLTVT.

This sequence joins TRBV7-3 and TRBJ2-7; 11 bases fit TRBD2. CDR1 SGHTA and CDR2 FQGTGA come from the germline V gene. V shed 4 bases and J 6 bases; nucleotides not matched to a gene: 8. This CDR3 is built from 15 residues. CDR3 sequence reads: CASSSIAGGPSEQYF. The CDR3 nucleotides are TGTGCCAGCAGCTCGATAGCGGGAGGGCCTTCCGAGCAGTACTTC.

The chain links TRBV7-7 to TRBJ1-1; D is ambiguous. The CDR3 spans 13 residues. Germline loops: CDR1 SSHAT, CDR2 FNYEAQ (reference sequence). With 3 bases removed from V and 3 bases from J, the gap between germline ends came to 8 bases. CDR3 region: CASSFQPDTEAFF. For the CDR3, the DNA is TGTGCCAGCAGCTTCCAACCGGACACTGAAGCTTTCTTT.

J is TRBJ2-6 and V is TRBV13, with D uncertain. The length of the CDR3 is 16 residues. Germline CDR1 reads PRHDT; CDR2 reads FYEKMQ (reference sequence). The ends were cut back, 0 bases at V and 0 bases at J, with 6 bases in the middle. For the CDR3, the DNA is TGTGCCAGCAGCTTAGGAAGGAGCTCTGGGGCCAACGTCCTGACTTTC. As protein: CASSLGRSSGANVLTF. Supplemented by reference TRBV13 and TRBJ2-6, the full variable domain reads AAGVIQSPRHLIKEKRETATLKCYPIPRHDTVYWYQQGPGQDPQFLISFYEKMQSDKGSIPDRFSAQQFSDYHSELNMSSLELGDSALYFCASSLGRSSGANVLTFGAGSRLTVL.

This clone was observed once. The rearrangement joins TRBV5-1 to TRBJ2-7, with D possibly being TRBD2 (6 bases). The germline V gene has CDR1 SGHRS and CDR2 YFSETQ. Trimming cost V 0 bases and J 0 bases, with 10 bases left between them. The CDR3 consists of 15 residues. The CDR3 reads CASSLGSGPSYEQYF. CDR3 coding DNA: TGCGCCAGCAGCTTGGGTAGCGGACCCTCCTACGAGCAGTACTTC.

This clone was observed a single time. The chain is built from TRBV2 and TRBJ2-2; D ambiguous. The germline V and J ends were trimmed by 0 bases and 6 bases, with 8 bases remaining between them. This CDR3 is 14 amino acids long. Germline CDR1 and CDR2: SNHLY and FYNNEI. The CDR3 region is CASSEADRAGELFF. The CDR3 DNA sequence: TGTGCCAGCAGTGAAGCGGATCGGGCCGGGGAGCTGTTTTTT. The full variable domain, completed using reference TRBV2 and TRBJ2-2, is EPEVTQTPSHQVTQMGQEVILRCVPISNHLYFYWYRQILGQKVEFLVSFYNNEISEKSEIFDDQFSVERPDGSNFTLKIRSTKLEDSAMYFCASSEADRAGELFFGEGSRLTVL.

This clone was seen just once. The rearrangement uses TRBV2 and TRBJ2-7; D is unresolved. This CDR3 spans 11 amino acids. V lost 6 bases and J lost 3, with 6 bases in between. Germline loops: CDR1 SNHLY, CDR2 FYNNEI. The chain's CDR3 is CASSPIYEQYF. The DNA for the CDR3 is TGTGCCAGCAGCCCCATCTACGAGCAGTACTTC.

The gene calls are TRBV2 and TRBJ2-7; a possible D gene is TRBD1 (5 bases). V dropped 1 base and J dropped 6 bases, with 16 bases sitting between them. Germline lookup yields CDR1 SNHLY and CDR2 FYNNEI. The CDR3 runs 15 residues. CDR3 sequence: CASSEEVGRVGEQYF. The CDR3 DNA reads as TGTGCCAGCAGTGAAGAAGTCGGCAGGGTCGGCGAGCAGTACTTC.

The chain has TRBV10-2 and TRBJ1-1; D perhaps matches TRBD1 (5 bases). Trimming stripped 1 base from V and 0 bases from J, with 15 bases between. CDR1 and CDR2 (germline): WSHSY, SAAADI. This CDR3 comprises 17 residues. CDR3 amino acids: CASSEFQGRFLNTEAFF. CDR3 nucleotide sequence: TGCGCCAGCAGTGAGTTCCAGGGTCGATTCTTGAACACTGAAGCTTTCTTT.

The V gene is TRBV19, the J gene TRBJ2-4; 9 nucleotides match TRBD2. J was trimmed by 8 bases and V by 0 bases; bases with no gene match: 5. Germline V gene data show CDR1 as LNHDA and CDR2 as SQIVND (reference sequence). The CDR3 extends over 15 amino acids. The CDR3, as DNA: TGTGCCAGTAGTATAGAAGCTAGCGGGACCCACATTCAGTACTTC. Residues: CASSIEASGTHIQYF.

The J gene is TRBJ2-7, the V gene TRBV27; 12 positions match TRBD1. With V trimmed by 6 bases and J by 7 bases, 7 bases remained unmatched. This CDR3 is built from 14 residues. Germline V gene data show CDR1 as MNHEY and CDR2 as SMNVEV (reference sequence). The CDR3 DNA reads as TGTGCCAGCAGACCGGGACAGGGGGCAGGGGAGCAGTACTTC. This translates into CASRPGQGAGEQYF.

The rearrangement uses TRBV5-1 and TRBJ1-2, with unresolved D. The V end was cut by 0 bases, the J end by 5 bases, with 14 bases between. The CDR3 totals 15 residues. CDR1 and CDR2 from the germline V gene are SGHRS and YFSETQ. The CDR3 coding sequence is TGCGCCAGCAGCTTGGAAGGAGGTTCGGGGTATGGCTACACCTTC. It codes for CASSLEGGSGYGYTF.